A selection of T cell receptor beta chains follows, all from one sample in a study of CD8 T cells in Susac syndrome. Each CDR3 protein gets one entry after TCRdb re-called the immunoSEQ multiplex PCR reads with MiXCR. This sample has 150,000 to 200,000 distinct CDR3 sequences, with 91% found just once. The sequencing input was CD4+ T cells from PBMCs. The receptors come from a human donor with Susac syndrome. The CDR3 runs from the conserved cysteine through the conserved F or W. The order of the fields is clone size, J gene, V gene, D gene, CDR3 protein, CDR3 DNA. The D gene is left open where the match is weak. The size entry is marked missing in some rows and otherwise reads once, few, many or a size class.

clone size: once
J gene: TRBJ1-1
V gene: TRBV10-3
D gene: -
CDR3 protein: CATGPENTEAFF
CDR3 DNA: TGTGCCACCGGCCCGGAGAACACTGAAGCTTTCTTT

clone size: -
J gene: TRBJ2-2
V gene: TRBV24-1
D gene: TRBD2
CDR3 protein: CATSGLAAGELFF
CDR3 DNA: TGTGCCACCAGTGGACTAGCTGCCGGGGAGCTGTTTTTT

clone size: -
J gene: TRBJ2-1
V gene: TRBV24-1
D gene: -
CDR3 protein: CATSNDGTGSYNEQFF
CDR3 DNA: TGTGCCACCAGTAATGATGGGACGGGATCCTACAATGAGCAGTTCTTC

clone size: -
J gene: TRBJ1-1
V gene: TRBV5-1
D gene: -
CDR3 protein: CASSIEGQGVAFF
CDR3 DNA: TGCGCCAGCAGCATTGAGGGCCAGGGTGTTGCTTTCTTT

clone size: once
J gene: TRBJ1-4
V gene: TRBV13
D gene: -
CDR3 protein: CASSPRGQDEKLFF
CDR3 DNA: TGTGCCAGCAGCCCCAGAGGGCAAGATGAAAAACTGTTTTTT

clone size: -
J gene: TRBJ2-1
V gene: TRBV9
D gene: -
CDR3 protein: CASSVGGADNEQFF
CDR3 DNA: TGTGCCAGCAGCGTAGGAGGGGCAGACAATGAGCAGTTCTTC

clone size: -
J gene: TRBJ2-2
V gene: TRBV7-2
D gene: -
CDR3 protein: CASSLEGGKPSHTGELFF
CDR3 DNA: TGTGCCAGCAGCTTAGAAGGCGGGAAGCCTTCACACACCGGGGAGCTGTTTTTT

clone size: -
J gene: TRBJ1-3
V gene: TRBV11-2
D gene: TRBD1
CDR3 protein: CASSPGQGADTIYF
CDR3 DNA: TGTGCCAGCAGCCCGGGACAGGGGGCTGACACCATATATTTT

clone size: -
J gene: TRBJ1-1
V gene: TRBV12-3/TRBV12-4
D gene: -
CDR3 protein: CASRKRENTEAFF
CDR3 DNA: TGTGCCAGCAGAAAAAGGGAGAACACTGAAGCTTTCTTT

clone size: few
J gene: TRBJ1-1
V gene: TRBV5-4
D gene: -
CDR3 protein: CASSLAGRDTEAFF
CDR3 DNA: TGTGCCAGCAGCCTTGCAGGGCGGGACACTGAAGCTTTCTTT